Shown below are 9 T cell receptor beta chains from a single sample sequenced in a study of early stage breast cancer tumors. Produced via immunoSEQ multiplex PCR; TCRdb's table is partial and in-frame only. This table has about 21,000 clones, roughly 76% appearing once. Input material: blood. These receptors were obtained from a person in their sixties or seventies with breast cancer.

CDR3 in DNA: TGTGCCAGCAGTTACTCGACAGGGGGCAAGGAAAAACTGTTTTTT. This encodes CASSYSTGGKEKLFF. The chain recombines TRBV6-5 with TRBJ1-4; TRBD1 agrees at 10 bases. Trimming at V came to 0 bases and at J to 8 bases, leaving 3 bases not matched to a gene. Germline V lookup: CDR1 MNHEY, CDR2 SVGAGI. The CDR3 runs to 15 residues.

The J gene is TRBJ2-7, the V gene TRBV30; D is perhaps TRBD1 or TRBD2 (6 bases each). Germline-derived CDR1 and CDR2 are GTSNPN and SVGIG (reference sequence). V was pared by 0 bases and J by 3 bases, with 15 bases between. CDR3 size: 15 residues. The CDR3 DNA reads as TGTGCCTGGAGTGTGACGGGGGTCAGGGGCTACGAGCAGTACTTC. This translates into CAWSVTGVRGYEQYF.

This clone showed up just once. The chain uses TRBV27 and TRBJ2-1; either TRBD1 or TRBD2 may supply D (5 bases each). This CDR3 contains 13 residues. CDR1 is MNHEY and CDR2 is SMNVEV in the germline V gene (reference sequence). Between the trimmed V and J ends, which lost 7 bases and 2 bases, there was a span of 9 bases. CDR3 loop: CASTRDAYNEQFF. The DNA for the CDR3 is TGTGCCAGCACCCGGGACGCCTACAATGAGCAGTTCTTC.

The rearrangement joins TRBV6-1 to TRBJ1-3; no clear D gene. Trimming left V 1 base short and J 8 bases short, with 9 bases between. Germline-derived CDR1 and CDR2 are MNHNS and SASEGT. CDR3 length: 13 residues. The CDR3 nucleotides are TGTGCCAGCAGTGAAGGAGGGATTGACACCATATATTTT. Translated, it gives CASSEGGIDTIYF.

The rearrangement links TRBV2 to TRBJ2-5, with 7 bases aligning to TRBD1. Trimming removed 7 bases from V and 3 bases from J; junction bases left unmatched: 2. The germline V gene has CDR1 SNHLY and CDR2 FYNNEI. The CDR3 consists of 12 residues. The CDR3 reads CASKGTEETQYF. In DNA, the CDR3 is TGTGCCAGCAAGGGGACAGAAGAGACCCAGTACTTC. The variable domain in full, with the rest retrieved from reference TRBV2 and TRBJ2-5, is EPEVTQTPSHQVTQMGQEVILRCVPISNHLYFYWYRQILGQKVEFLVSFYNNEISEKSEIFDDQFSVERPDGSNFTLKIRSTKLEDSAMYFCASKGTEETQYFGPGTRLLVL.

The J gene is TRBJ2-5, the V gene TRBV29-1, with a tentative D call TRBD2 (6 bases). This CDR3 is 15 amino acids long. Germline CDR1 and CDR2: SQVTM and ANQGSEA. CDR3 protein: CAGSDPRDFQETQYF. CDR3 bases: TGCGCCGGCTCCGACCCCCGGGACTTTCAAGAGACCCAGTACTTC.

CDR3 coding DNA: TGTGCCAGCAGCTTCTTGCCCGGGAATAGCAATCAGCCCCAGCATTTT. The encoded protein is CASSFLPGNSNQPQHF. The J gene is TRBJ1-5, the V gene TRBV5-5, with D unclear. V lost 2 bases to trimming and J lost 0 bases, with 12 bases between them. The CDR3 length is 16 residues. CDR1 is SGHKS and CDR2 is YYEKEE in the germline V gene (reference sequence).

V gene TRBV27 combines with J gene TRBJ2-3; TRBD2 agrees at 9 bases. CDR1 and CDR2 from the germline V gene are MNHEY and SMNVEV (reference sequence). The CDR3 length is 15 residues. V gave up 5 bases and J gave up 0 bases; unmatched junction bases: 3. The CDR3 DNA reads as TGTGCCAGCAGTCTGAGCGGGGGGAGCACAGATACGCAGTATTTT. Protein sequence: CASSLSGGSTDTQYF.

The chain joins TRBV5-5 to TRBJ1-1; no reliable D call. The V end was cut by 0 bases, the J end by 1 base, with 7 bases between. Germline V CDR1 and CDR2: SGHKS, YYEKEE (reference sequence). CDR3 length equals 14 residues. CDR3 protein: CASSLARENTEAFF. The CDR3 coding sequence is TGTGCCAGCAGCTTGGCTAGGGAGAACACTGAAGCTTTCTTT.